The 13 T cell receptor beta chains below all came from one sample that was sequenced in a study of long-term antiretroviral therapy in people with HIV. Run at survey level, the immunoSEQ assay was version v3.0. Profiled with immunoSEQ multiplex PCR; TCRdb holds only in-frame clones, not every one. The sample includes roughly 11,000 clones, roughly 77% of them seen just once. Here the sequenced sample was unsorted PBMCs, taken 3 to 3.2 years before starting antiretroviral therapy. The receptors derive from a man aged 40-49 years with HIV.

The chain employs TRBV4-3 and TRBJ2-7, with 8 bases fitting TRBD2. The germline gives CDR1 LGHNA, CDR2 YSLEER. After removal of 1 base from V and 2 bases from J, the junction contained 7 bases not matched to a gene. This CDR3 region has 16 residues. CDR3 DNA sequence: TGCGCCAGCAGCCAAGGTATTAGCGGGGTTACCTACGAGCAGTACTTC. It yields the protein CASSQGISGVTYEQYF.

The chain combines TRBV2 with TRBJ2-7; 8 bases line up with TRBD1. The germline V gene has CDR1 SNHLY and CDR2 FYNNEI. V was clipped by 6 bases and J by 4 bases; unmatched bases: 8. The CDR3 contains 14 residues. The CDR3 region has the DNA TGTGCCAGCAGAGCCGGGACAGGCCTTTACGAGCAGTACTTC. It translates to CASRAGTGLYEQYF. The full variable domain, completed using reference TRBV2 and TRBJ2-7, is EPEVTQTPSHQVTQMGQEVILRCVPISNHLYFYWYRQILGQKVEFLVSFYNNEISEKSEIFDDQFSVERPDGSNFTLKIRSTKLEDSAMYFCASRAGTGLYEQYFGPGTRLTVT.

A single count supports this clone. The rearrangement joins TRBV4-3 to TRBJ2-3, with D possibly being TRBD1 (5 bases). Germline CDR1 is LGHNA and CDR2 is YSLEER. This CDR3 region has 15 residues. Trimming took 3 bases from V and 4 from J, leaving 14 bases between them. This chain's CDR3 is CASSQIQGQSDTQYF. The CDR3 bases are TGCGCCAGCAGCCAGATTCAGGGTCAGTCAGATACGCAGTATTTT.

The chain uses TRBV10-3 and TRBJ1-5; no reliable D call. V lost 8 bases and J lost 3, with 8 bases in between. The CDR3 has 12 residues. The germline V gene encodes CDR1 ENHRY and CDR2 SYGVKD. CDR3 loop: CAISGVNQPQHF. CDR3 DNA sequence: TGTGCCATCTCAGGAGTCAATCAGCCCCAGCATTTT.

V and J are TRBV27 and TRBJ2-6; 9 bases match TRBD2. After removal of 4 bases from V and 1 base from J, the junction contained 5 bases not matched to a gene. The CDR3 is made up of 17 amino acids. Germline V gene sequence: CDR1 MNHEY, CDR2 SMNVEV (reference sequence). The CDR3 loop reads CASSWGGRDSGANVLTF. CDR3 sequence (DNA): TGTGCCAGCAGTTGGGGCGGGAGGGATTCTGGGGCCAACGTCCTGACTTTC.

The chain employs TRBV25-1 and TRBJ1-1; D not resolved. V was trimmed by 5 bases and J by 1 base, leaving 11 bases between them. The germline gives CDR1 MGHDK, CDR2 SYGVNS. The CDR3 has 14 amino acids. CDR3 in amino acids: CASSMGRENTEAFF. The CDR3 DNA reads TGTGCCAGCAGTATGGGCAGAGAGAACACTGAAGCTTTCTTT.

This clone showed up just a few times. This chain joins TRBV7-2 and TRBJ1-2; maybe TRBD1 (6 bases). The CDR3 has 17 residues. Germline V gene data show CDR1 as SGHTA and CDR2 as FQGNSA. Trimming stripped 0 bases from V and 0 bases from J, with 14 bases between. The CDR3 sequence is CASSLAQGGGTNYGYTF. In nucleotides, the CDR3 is TGTGCCAGCAGCTTAGCTCAGGGAGGGGGTACTAACTATGGCTACACCTTC.

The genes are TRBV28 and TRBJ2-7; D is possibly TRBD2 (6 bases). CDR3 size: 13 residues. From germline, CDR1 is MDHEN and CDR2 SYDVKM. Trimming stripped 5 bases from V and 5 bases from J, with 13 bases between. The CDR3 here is CASSEGGAHEQYF. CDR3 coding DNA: TGTGCCAGCAGTGAGGGCGGGGCCCACGAGCAGTACTTC.

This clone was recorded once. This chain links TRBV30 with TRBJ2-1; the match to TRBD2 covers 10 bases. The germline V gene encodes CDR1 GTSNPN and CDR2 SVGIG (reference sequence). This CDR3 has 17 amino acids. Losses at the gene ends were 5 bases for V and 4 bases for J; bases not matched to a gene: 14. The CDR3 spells CAWGGPSGRRAYNEQFF. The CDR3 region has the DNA TGTGCCTGGGGCGGCCCTAGCGGGAGAAGAGCATACAATGAGCAGTTCTTC.

The CDR3 reads CASSLVDRDHYGYTF. In nucleotides, the CDR3 is TGTGCCAGCAGCTTGGTTGACAGGGATCACTATGGCTACACCTTC. This chain links TRBV5-4 with TRBJ1-2; 7 bases match TRBD1. Losses at the gene ends were 0 bases for V and 3 bases for J; bases not matched to a gene: 5. The CDR3 extends over 15 amino acids. Looked up from germline, CDR1 is SGHNT and CDR2 is YYREEE (reference sequence).

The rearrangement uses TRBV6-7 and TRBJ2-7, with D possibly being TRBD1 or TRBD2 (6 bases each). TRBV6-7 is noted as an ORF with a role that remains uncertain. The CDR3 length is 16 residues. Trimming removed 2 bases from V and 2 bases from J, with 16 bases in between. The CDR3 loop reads CASSYRGGCKTYEQYF. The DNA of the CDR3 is TGTGCCAGCAGTTACCGAGGGGGGTGCAAAACCTACGAGCAGTACTTC.

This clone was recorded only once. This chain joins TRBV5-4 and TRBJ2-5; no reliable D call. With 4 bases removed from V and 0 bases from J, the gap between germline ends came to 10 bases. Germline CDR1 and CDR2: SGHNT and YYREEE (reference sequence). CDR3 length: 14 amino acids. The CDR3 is CASSAAPYQETQYF. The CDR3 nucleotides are TGTGCCAGCAGCGCTGCCCCGTACCAAGAGACCCAGTACTTC.

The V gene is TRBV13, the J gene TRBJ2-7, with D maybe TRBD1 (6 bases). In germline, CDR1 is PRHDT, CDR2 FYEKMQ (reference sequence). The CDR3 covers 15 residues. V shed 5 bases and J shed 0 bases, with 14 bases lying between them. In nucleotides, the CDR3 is TGTGCCAGCAGCCAAAGGGACACGAACTCCTACGAGCAGTACTTC. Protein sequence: CASSQRDTNSYEQYF. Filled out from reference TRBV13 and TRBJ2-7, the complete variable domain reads AAGVIQSPRHLIKEKRETATLKCYPIPRHDTVYWYQQGPGQDPQFLISFYEKMQSDKGSIPDRFSAQQFSDYHSELNMSSLELGDSALYFCASSQRDTNSYEQYFGPGTRLTVT.